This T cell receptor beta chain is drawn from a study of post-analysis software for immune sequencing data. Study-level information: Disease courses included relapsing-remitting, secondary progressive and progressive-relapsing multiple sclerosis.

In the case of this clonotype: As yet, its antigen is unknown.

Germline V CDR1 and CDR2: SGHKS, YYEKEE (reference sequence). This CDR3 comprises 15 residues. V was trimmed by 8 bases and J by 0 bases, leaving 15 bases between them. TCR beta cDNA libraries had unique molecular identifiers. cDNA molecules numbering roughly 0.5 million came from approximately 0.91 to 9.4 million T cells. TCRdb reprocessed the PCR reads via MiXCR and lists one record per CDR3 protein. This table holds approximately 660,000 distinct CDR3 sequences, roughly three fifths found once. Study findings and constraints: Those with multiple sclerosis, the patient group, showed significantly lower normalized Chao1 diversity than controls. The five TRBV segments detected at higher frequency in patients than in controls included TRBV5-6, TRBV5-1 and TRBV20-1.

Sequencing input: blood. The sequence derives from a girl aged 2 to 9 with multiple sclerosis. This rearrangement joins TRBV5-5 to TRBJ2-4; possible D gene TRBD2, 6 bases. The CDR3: CASGGALLAKNIQYF. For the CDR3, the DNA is TGTGCCAGTGGAGGGGCGCTATTAGCCAAAAACATTCAGTACTTC.